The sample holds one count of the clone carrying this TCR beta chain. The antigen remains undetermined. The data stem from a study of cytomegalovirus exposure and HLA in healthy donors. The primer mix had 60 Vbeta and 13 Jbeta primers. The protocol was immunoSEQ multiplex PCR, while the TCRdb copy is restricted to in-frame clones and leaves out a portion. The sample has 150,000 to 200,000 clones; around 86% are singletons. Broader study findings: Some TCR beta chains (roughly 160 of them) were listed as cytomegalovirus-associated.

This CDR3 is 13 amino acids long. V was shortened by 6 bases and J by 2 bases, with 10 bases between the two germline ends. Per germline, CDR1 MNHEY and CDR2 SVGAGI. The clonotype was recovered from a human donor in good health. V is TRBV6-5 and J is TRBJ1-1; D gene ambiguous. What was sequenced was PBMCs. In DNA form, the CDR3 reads TGTGCCAGCAGCTCCGGGGTTAACACTGAAGCTTTCTTT. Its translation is CASSSGVNTEAFF.